This T cell receptor beta chain came from a study of shared clonotypes between healthy human individuals (dated by TCRdb to the early 2020s). Some background on the complete study: The cohort comprised a couple of women and three men aged 18 to 49 years. The study deeply sequenced blood TCR repertoires of five healthy adults to estimate repertoire size and the extent of clonotype sharing between individuals. For each donor, CD4 naive and CD4 memory were each given three plates, CD8 naive was given two plates, and CD8 memory was given one plate. Each donor's leukapheresis produced roughly between roughly 0.9 and 8.9 billion PBMCs. Different laboratories and diverse techniques were used to prepare libraries and sequence TCR repertoires, to increase sequencing depth and limit assay-specific biases. General findings and caveats noted by the study authors: Based on pairwise subsampling, the degree of clonotype sharing among donors was expected to be affected by sequencing depth. Naive subsets generally had larger estimated clonotype richness than memory subsets did. Sharing across several donors was observed for roughly 5.4% of naive CD4, over 3% of naive CD8, over 2% of memory CD4, and about 0.39% of memory CD8 clonotypes. Even with the large sequencing depth, rarefaction of the sorted-subset datasets indicated that sequencing was incomplete. Compared with non-shared clonotypes, the clonotypes found in all four sorted-subset donors had higher generation probabilities. The genetic and exposure-history diversity represented was limited by the small number of donors. Sampling was restricted to blood, and TCR repertoires in tissues likely differ from the TCR repertoires found in blood.

The donors were healthy, HIV-negative adults who had no recently reported acute infections or vaccinations. Every donor was a Caucasian adult living in Nashville, Tennessee, USA. Magnetic negative selection was used to enrich CD4+ T cells, after which naive cells were positively selected on CD45RA and the negative fraction became the memory subset. After blood collection by leukapheresis, PBMCs were isolated using Ficoll-Histopaque density gradient centrifugation and then cryopreserved in the vapor phase of liquid nitrogen. Purity and quantity of every magnetically sorted T cell population were checked by analytical flow cytometry. Genomic DNA was isolated from every sorted fraction and measured by UV absorbance on a Nanodrop 2000c. Using the deep immunoSEQ assay, TCR CDR3 regions were amplified from genomic DNA by multiplex PCR. Extracted genomic DNA from each cell subset was spread evenly across all wells of several immunoSEQ 96-well plates, with each plate serving as a replicate. For sorted subsets, each replicate PCR was loaded with 200 ng genomic DNA, equivalent to approximately 27,000 T cell genomes. Purified libraries were quantified with a Qubit 3.0 fluorometer, sized on a Bioanalyzer 2100, and re-quantified with the KAPA Library Quantification kit. A separate single-read 150-cycle Illumina NextSeq 550 flow cell was used to sequence each immunoSEQ 96-well plate. In the source study's methods: Because the immunoSEQ output held only junctional sequences and lacked quality scores, the filtering could not match the filtering applied to full-length reads. To assign V/J genes and CDR3, sequences were annotated using PyIR, a Python wrapper for IgBLAST v1.9, with IMGT germline references. Reads with weak V/J assignments (E-value above 1e-6), missing CDR3, stop codons, out-of-frame junctions, or ambiguous translated residues were removed. V3J clonotypes were defined as sequences sharing an identical inferred V gene, J gene, and CDR3 amino acid sequence. Percentage overlap between repertoires was calculated by dividing the number of shared unique clonotypes by the size of the smaller repertoire. Richness of each repertoire was evaluated using RTK rarefaction, the Chao1 estimator, and Recon v2.1 estimates of unobserved clonotypes. For all TCRbeta clonotypes obtained by the gDNA method from a few donors, generation probabilities were computed with OLGA. TCRdb retrieved this table from immuneACCESS and kept in-frame rearrangements only. Not all clones are present; in checked studies, unresolved V genes account for under half, and no reason is known for the remainder. Clone size and V and J calls were adopted from that table, with D and trimming inferred from the DNA. For this sample the table gives over a million clones, of which roughly 97% were detected only once. About 1% of the sample comes from the top ten.

Including the terminal cysteine and phenylalanine, the CDR3 comprises 14 residues. Only the CDR3 DNA is retained, 42 bases long and in frame from the first base. The germline V gene provides CDR1 SGHRS and CDR2 YFSETQ. V was cut back by 4 bases and J by 4 bases, leaving a gap of 12 bases between them. Note on this clone: Its antigen remains unidentified. One base away there is no much larger clone; base qualities are not given.

Input material: naive CD4+ T cells sorted from blood. The cell subset or site label for this specimen denotes: CD45RA+ positively selected. The sequence was collected from a man aged 30 to 39 in good health. The receptor chain draws on TRBV5-1 and TRBJ1-3, with TRBD1 as a weak D call on 5 bases. The CDR3 loop reads CASSTGGLGNTIYF. The DNA reads TGCGCCAGCAGCACCGGGGGGTTAGGAAACACCATATATTTT.